These T cell receptor beta chains were read from a single sample in a study of graft-versus-host responses after intestinal transplantation. Sequencing was performed with immunoSEQ multiplex PCR; in TCRdb, only in-frame clones are kept and a portion is missing. Found here are roughly 93,000 clones, around 92% of them singletons; the top ten hold around 0.44%. Their recognized antigens are unknown. Sequencing was performed on unstimulated CD8+ T cells sorted from spleen or lymph node cells, taken before transplant. The origin of the receptors is a human donor who was the organ donor for an intestinal transplant. The CDR3 runs from the conserved cysteine through the conserved F or W. A D gene is named only where the DNA matches it firmly. Clone size is not always given. Where it is, it says once, few, many or a class for expanded clones.

CDR3 DNA | CDR3 protein | V gene | clone size | J gene | D gene
TGTGCCAGCCGCGGCCCCCTCCATCAGCCCCAGCATTTT | CASRGPLHQPQHF | TRBV6-1 | - | TRBJ1-5 | -
TGTGCCAGCAGCTTAGCGGGGGGTCTTGATACGCAGTATTTT | CASSLAGGLDTQYF | TRBV7-9 | few | TRBJ2-3 | -
TGTGCCAGCGGTTACAGGGCGCAAGAGCAGTACTTC | CASGYRAQEQYF | TRBV7-9 | - | TRBJ2-7 | -
TGTGCCTGGAGTGTAGGGGGGGTCTACGAGCAGTACTTC | CAWSVGGVYEQYF | TRBV30 | few | TRBJ2-7 | -
TGTGCCTTGGAGTCATCGGGGGTCGAGCAGTACTTC | CALESSGVEQYF | TRBV30 | - | TRBJ2-7 | -
TGTGCCAGCAGTTTATTAGAGTACGGTAATTCACCCCTCCACTTT | CASSLLEYGNSPLHF | TRBV27 | - | TRBJ1-6 | -
TGTGCCAGCAGTTACTCCACTAGCCCCTATGCTAGAGAAGAGACCCAGTACTTC | CASSYSTSPYAREETQYF | TRBV2 | - | TRBJ2-5 | -
TGTGCCAGCAGTGAGCATATTGGACAGGGGGTTTACGAGCAGTACTTC | CASSEHIGQGVYEQYF | TRBV6-4 | - | TRBJ2-7 | TRBD1
TGCGCCAGCAGCCAAGTGACAGGGCCCAACTACGAGCAGTACTTC | CASSQVTGPNYEQYF | TRBV4-3 | - | TRBJ2-7 | TRBD1
TGTGCCTCCGGGACAAACTATGGCTACACCTTC | CASGTNYGYTF | TRBV9 | - | TRBJ1-2 | -
TGTGCCAGCAGCTTAGTGGGTACTAGCGAATACAATGAGCAGTTCTTC | CASSLVGTSEYNEQFF | TRBV7-2 | - | TRBJ2-1 | TRBD2
TGTGCCAGCAGCCAAGTTACAAATCAGTTCTATGGCTACACCTTC | CASSQVTNQFYGYTF | TRBV4-2 | - | TRBJ1-2 | -
TGTGCCAGCAGCCCGGGGGACAGGGGTTCCTACGAGCAGTACTTC | CASSPGDRGSYEQYF | TRBV9 | - | TRBJ2-7 | TRBD1
TGTGCCAGCAGTTTCGGGAACACCTACGAGCAGTACTTC | CASSFGNTYEQYF | TRBV27 | - | TRBJ2-7 | -
TGTGCCAGCAGCCAGGGCAGGGAGGACGGTCAGCCCCAGCATTTT | CASSQGREDGQPQHF | TRBV9 | - | TRBJ1-5 | -
TGTGCCAGTAGTTCCATCCCGACTGTAGGCGAAAAACTGTTTTTT | CASSSIPTVGEKLFF | TRBV19 | few | TRBJ1-4 | -
TGTGCCAGCAGTACAAGGACAGGGCTTAATTCACCCCTCCACTTT | CASSTRTGLNSPLHF | TRBV6-1 | - | TRBJ1-6 | TRBD1
TGTGCCAGCAGTTTAGGGCGGGGTAAGGAAGCTTTCTTT | CASSLGRGKEAFF | TRBV27 | once | TRBJ1-1 | -
TGTGCCAGCAGTTTGGGGGGGACTGGAAACACCATATATTTT | CASSLGGTGNTIYF | TRBV27 | - | TRBJ1-3 | -
TGCAGTGCTAGAGGCTATCATGGCTACACCTTC | CSARGYHGYTF | TRBV20-1 | - | TRBJ1-2 | -
TGTGCCAGCAGCCACATCGGCGGAGGCAACACTGAAGCTTTCTTT | CASSHIGGGNTEAFF | TRBV5-6 | - | TRBJ1-1 | -
TGTGCCTGGAGTGAGGGTCAGGGGGATCTCTACGAGCAGTACTTC | CAWSEGQGDLYEQYF | TRBV30 | - | TRBJ2-7 | TRBD1
TGTGCCAGCAGTTTATCGATCCGCAGGCGGGGGGTGACTAATGAAAAACTGTTTTTT | CASSLSIRRRGVTNEKLFF | TRBV27 | once | TRBJ1-4 | -
TGCGCCAGCAGCCAAGAATTTGGACAAGCCTTGGGTGGGTCCTTC | CASSQEFGQALGGSF | TRBV4-3 | once | TRBJ1-2 | -
TGCAGCGCGGGGACAGGGGATGAAGCTTTCTTT | CSAGTGDEAFF | TRBV29-1 | - | TRBJ1-1 | TRBD1
TGTGCCAGCCGTCTTCCAGGGCCCCAGCATTTT | CASRLPGPQHF | TRBV7-4 | - | TRBJ1-5 | -
TGTGCCAGCAGCGTAAGAAATCCGGGGACAGGGGCCAATGAGCAGTTCTTC | CASSVRNPGTGANEQFF | TRBV9 | - | TRBJ2-1 | TRBD1
TGCGCCAGCAGCCAAGCTATGGCAGGGGGCTCCTACGAGCAGTACTTC | CASSQAMAGGSYEQYF | TRBV4-3 | - | TRBJ2-7 | TRBD1
TGTGCCAGCAGTGCCGGAGGCCCCAATCAGCCCCAGCATTTT | CASSAGGPNQPQHF | TRBV9 | - | TRBJ1-5 | -
TGTGCCAGCAGTTACGGGACTAGCGGGCTCCAAGAGACCCAGTACTTC | CASSYGTSGLQETQYF | TRBV6-5 | - | TRBJ2-5 | TRBD2
TGCAGTGCTGAGGATGGGACGCAGTATTTT | CSAEDGTQYF | TRBV20-1 | once | TRBJ2-3 | -
TGTGCCAGCAGCTTAGACAGGAACACTGAAGCTTTCTTT | CASSLDRNTEAFF | TRBV5-6 | - | TRBJ1-1 | -
TGCGCCAGCAGCCGGACAACGGATAATGAAAAACTGTTTTTT | CASSRTTDNEKLFF | TRBV4-1 | few | TRBJ1-4 | -
TGCGCCAGCAGCCGATTTGGGGTACAGGGTCTTTTCCCCGGGGAGCTGTTTTTT | CASSRFGVQGLFPGELFF | TRBV4-1 | - | TRBJ2-2 | -
TGTGCCAGCAGTTCTACAGGGGGCACTCAGCCCCAGCATTTT | CASSSTGGTQPQHF | TRBV27 | - | TRBJ1-5 | TRBD1
TGCGCCAGACAGACTCCCTCAGGGGGTTCCTCCGGGGAGCTGTTTTTT | CARQTPSGGSSGELFF | TRBV10-2 | - | TRBJ2-2 | TRBD1
TGTGCCAGCAGTACCGGGACAGGGGATGGGGGGACTCCAAACACCATATATTTT | CASSTGTGDGGTPNTIYF | TRBV28 | - | TRBJ1-3 | TRBD1
TGTGCCAGCAGCTCCAGACAGACAACGATCGGTGGCTACACCTTC | CASSSRQTTIGGYTF | TRBV5-8 | - | TRBJ1-2 | -
TGTGCCAGCAGTTTGTACAGGGATCAGCCCCAGCATTTT | CASSLYRDQPQHF | TRBV27 | - | TRBJ1-5 | -
TGTGCCAGCAGCTTAGGCCTGGGGGGGGAGACCCAGTACTTC | CASSLGLGGETQYF | TRBV13 | - | TRBJ2-5 | TRBD2
TGCGCCAGCAGCCCCTGGCTAGCGGGGATGAGTAACGGGGAGCTGTTTTTT | CASSPWLAGMSNGELFF | TRBV4-1 | - | TRBJ2-2 | TRBD2